These 25 T cell receptor beta chains came from one sample sequenced in a study of molecular identifiers for immune sequencing clone quantification. MiXCR, applied by TCRdb to the PCR reads, yields one record per CDR3 protein. The data show 100,000 or so distinct CDR3 sequences, roughly a third seen once. Sequencing was carried out using naive CD8+ T cells from blood, with Jurkat cell RNA spiked in. Described subset: FACS-sorted CD8+CD4-CCR7+CD45RA+ naive T cells. These receptors were obtained from a human donor in good health. Some libraries in this study had Jurkat cell RNA spiked in.

This clonotype was seen repeatedly, ten times or more. The chain recombines TRBV4-3 with TRBJ2-4, with D hard to call. This CDR3 contains 15 residues. Trimming pared 1 base from V and 0 bases from J, leaving 7 bases between. In germline, CDR1 is LGHNA, CDR2 YSLEER. The CDR3 sequence is CASSQAYSAKNIQYF. The CDR3 DNA sequence: TGCGCCAGCAGCCAAGCTTACTCAGCCAAAAACATTCAGTACTTC.

The chain links TRBV7-6 to TRBJ2-5; the match to TRBD2 covers 8 bases. Trimming at V came to 5 bases and at J to 9 bases, leaving 17 bases not matched to a gene. Germline V gene sequence: CDR1 SGHVS, CDR2 FNYEAQ. This CDR3 region has 16 residues. The CDR3 here is CASSLIAGRAGEAQYF. In nucleotides, the CDR3 is TGTGCCAGCAGCCTAATTGCCGGGAGGGCCGGGGAGGCCCAGTACTTC.

A single count supports this clonotype. This may arise from a read error, as a much more abundant clone is one base away. Because the CDR3 is missing its conserved closing phenylalanine or tryptophan, this is likely a read error. CDR3 residues: CASKGGGRAEAFY. The CDR3 DNA sequence: TGCGCCAGCAAAGGGGGGGGCAGGGCTGAAGCTTTCTAT. The chain has TRBV4-3 and TRBJ1-1, with D maybe TRBD1 (6 bases). The V end lost 7 bases, the J end lost 6 bases, and 15 bases lay between the germline ends. CDR3 size: 13 residues. CDR1 is LGHNA and CDR2 is YSLEER in the germline V gene.

The table lists this clonotype with a count of one. The chain recombines TRBV5-6 with TRBJ2-5; 9 positions agree with TRBD2. Germline V CDR1 and CDR2: SGHDT, YYEEEE. After removal of 0 bases from V and 5 bases from J, the junction contained 8 bases not matched to a gene. The CDR3 contains 16 residues. CDR3 protein: CASSLVGLAQWETQYF. As DNA, the CDR3 is TGTGCCAGCAGCTTGGTGGGACTAGCACAGTGGGAGACCCAGTACTTC. The whole variable domain, remainder taken from reference TRBV5-6 and TRBJ2-5, is DAGVTQSPTHLIKTRGQQVTLRCSPKSGHDTVSWYQQALGQGPQFIFQYYEEEERQRGNFPDRFSGHQFPNYSSELNVNALLLGDSALYLCASSLVGLAQWETQYFGPGTRLLVL.

This chain uses TRBV4-3 with TRBJ2-7; weak D call: TRBD2 (6 bases). V was cut by 1 base and J by 3 bases, with 13 bases left in between. Germline loops: CDR1 LGHNA, CDR2 YSLEER. The CDR3 is 15 residues long. CDR3 residues: CASSQGGGTSYEQYF. CDR3 coding DNA: TGCGCCAGCAGCCAAGGGGGCGGGACCAGCTACGAGCAGTACTTC.

This clonotype was counted only a few times. Germline is not matched at one junction end, which may reflect a read error. J is TRBJ2-1 and V is TRBV10-1, with no clear D. The CDR3 length is 14 residues. Germline V gene data show CDR1 as WNHNN and CDR2 as SYGVQD (reference sequence). DNA of the CDR3: TGCGCCAGCCGTAAGGCATGGAGCTACAATGAGCAGATCTTC. It yields the protein CASRKAWSYNEQIF.

The chain uses TRBV5-1 and TRBJ2-1; the D gene is possibly TRBD1 (5 bases). Germline CDR1 is SGHRS and CDR2 is YFSETQ. The CDR3 extends over 15 amino acids. V dropped 0 bases and J dropped 6 bases, with 13 bases sitting between them. The CDR3 nucleotides read TGCGCCAGCAGCTTGGTAGGGCAGGGTCTCAATGAGCAGTTCTTC. Protein product: CASSLVGQGLNEQFF.

This clonotype has more than one count but fewer than ten. The CDR3: CASSFGAYEQYF. The CDR3 nucleotides read TGTGCCAGCAGCTTCGGGGCCTACGAGCAGTACTTC. The chain joins TRBV5-6 to TRBJ2-7; perhaps TRBD2 as D (5 bases). Looked up from germline, CDR1 is SGHDT and CDR2 is YYEEEE. The CDR3 runs to 12 residues. Trimming left V 2 bases short and J 2 bases short, with 5 bases between.

This clonotype was seen ten or more times. This chain uses TRBV9 with TRBJ1-4, with D possibly matching TRBD1 (5 bases). Trimming left V 7 bases short and J 7 bases short, with 14 bases between. The CDR3 sequence is 13 residues long. Germline lookup yields CDR1 SGDLS and CDR2 YYNGEE. CDR3 coding DNA: TGTGCCAGCGGGGAGCCAGGGAGTGAAAAACTGTTTTTT. This translates into CASGEPGSEKLFF.

This clonotype has more than one count but fewer than ten. The chain is built from TRBV28 and TRBJ2-7; TRBD2 matches 8 bases. The germline V gene encodes CDR1 MDHEN and CDR2 SYDVKM. The V gene end was trimmed by 10 bases and the J gene end by 2 bases; junction bases not matched to a gene: 28. The CDR3 spans 20 residues. CDR3 nucleotide sequence: TGTGCCACCTATACACACGAGACCCGGGGGATAACCGGGAGGGCCTACGAGCAGTACTTC. This translates into CATYTHETRGITGRAYEQYF.

The chain is built from TRBV28 and TRBJ2-7; D unresolved. The length of the CDR3 is 13 residues. CDR1 is MDHEN and CDR2 is SYDVKM in the germline V gene. The V gene lost 5 bases and the J gene lost 6 bases, with 14 bases spanning the gap. CDR3 in DNA: TGTGCCAGCAGTCCTCCCCGGGCAATCGAGCAGTACTTC. As protein: CASSPPRAIEQYF.

Here the CDR3 reads CASSAPNTGELFF. CDR3 nucleotide sequence: TGTGCCAGCAGCGCACCGAACACCGGGGAGCTGTTTTTT. The rearrangement uses TRBV6-4 and TRBJ2-2, with unresolved D. The V gene lost 6 bases and the J gene lost 0 bases, with 5 bases spanning the gap. Germline V gives CDR1 MRHNA, CDR2 SNTAGT. The length of the CDR3 is 13 residues.

As concerns this clonotype: A much larger clone is a single base away; this may be a read error. The rearrangement joins TRBV2 to TRBJ2-5; 12 nucleotides line up with TRBD2. This CDR3 has 16 amino acids. Germline V gives CDR1 SNHLY, CDR2 FYNNEI. The CDR3 sequence: CVSSVPSGRAPETQYF. CDR3 coding DNA: TGTGTCAGCAGTGTGCCTAGCGGGAGGGCCCCGGAGACCCAGTACTTC. Drawing the rest from reference TRBV2 and TRBJ2-5, the complete variable domain is EPEVTQTPSHQVTQMGQEVILRCVPISNHLYFYWYRQILGQKVEFLVSFYNNEISEKSEIFDDQFSVERPDGSNFTLKIRSTKLEDSAMYFCVSSVPSGRAPETQYFGPGTRLLVL.

This clonotype was picked up a small number of times. This chain connects TRBV28 to TRBJ2-7, with TRBD2 identical over 12 bases. The length of the CDR3 is 15 residues. V lost 6 bases, J lost 3 bases, and 6 bases stayed unmatched. CDR1 and CDR2 from the germline V gene are MDHEN and SYDVKM. Written as DNA, the CDR3 is TGTGCCAGCAGCAAGACTAGCGGGAGCCACTACGAGCAGTACTTC. Translating it yields CASSKTSGSHYEQYF.

Judged by abundance, this clonotype is medium-sized. The V gene is TRBV28, the J gene TRBJ2-7; D gene uncertain. The V gene lost 6 bases and the J gene lost 7 bases, with 13 bases spanning the gap. CDR1 is MDHEN and CDR2 is SYDVKM in the germline V gene. The CDR3 has 12 residues. CDR3 DNA: TGTGCCAGCAGCCCTCCGATGGGGGAGCAGTACTTC. Protein product: CASSPPMGEQYF.

In regard to this clonotype: The junction and the germline gene differ at one end; a read error may be behind it. The genes are TRBV7-6 and TRBJ2-3; perhaps TRBD2 as D (5 bases). Germline lookup yields CDR1 SGHVS and CDR2 FNYEAQ. This CDR3 is 15 amino acids long. For the CDR3, the DNA is TGTGCCAGCAGCTTATTGATAGGGAGCACAGATACGCAGTGTTTT. It is translated as CASSLLIGSTDTQCF.

The sample holds many counts of this clonotype. CDR3 DNA: TGTGCCAGCAGTGAGGGGGAGACCCAGTACTTC. This codes for CASSEGETQYF. The rearrangement uses TRBV6-2 or TRBV6-3 and TRBJ2-5, with D tentatively TRBD1 or TRBD2 (5 bases each). V lost 5 bases, J lost 5 bases, and 6 bases lay in between. This CDR3 has 11 amino acids. CDR1 is MNHEY and CDR2 is SVGEGT in the germline V gene.

Concerning this clonotype: Just one base apart from a much larger clone, this may be a read error. The J gene is TRBJ2-2, the V gene TRBV13; no clear D gene. Trimming removed 5 bases from V and 4 bases from J, with 8 bases in between. The germline V gene encodes CDR1 PRHDT and CDR2 FYEKMQ (reference sequence). The CDR3 sequence is 13 residues long. The CDR3 loop is CASSQETTGELFF. The CDR3 DNA is TGTGCCAGCAGCCAGGAGACCACCGGGGAGCTGTTTTTT.

This clonotype occurred a few times. The rearrangement links TRBV28 to TRBJ2-3; possible D gene TRBD2, 6 bases. V was pared by 3 bases and J by 6 bases, with 28 bases between. Per germline, CDR1 MDHEN and CDR2 SYDVKM. The CDR3 has 19 amino acids. CDR3 sequence reads: CASSFSVSSSETSPDTQYF. The CDR3, as DNA: TGTGCCAGCAGTTTCTCCGTGTCCTCTAGCGAGACCTCGCCCGATACGCAGTATTTT.

This clonotype showed up many times. J is TRBJ2-3 and V is TRBV6-6; no reliable D call. Trimming took 4 bases from V and 7 from J, leaving 9 bases between them. Germline lookup yields CDR1 MNHNY and CDR2 SVGAGI (reference sequence). The CDR3 has 12 residues. In nucleotides, the CDR3 is TGTGCCAGCAGTTTGGTAGTGAATACGCAGTATTTT. Protein product: CASSLVVNTQYF.

A word on this clonotype: A junction end diverges from the germline sequence, so it may reflect a read error. The chain links TRBV28 to TRBJ2-5; TRBD1 aligns across 7 bases. Germline CDR1 is MDHEN and CDR2 is SYDVKM. This CDR3 comprises 17 residues. CDR3 bases: TGTGCCAGCAGTTTCCCAATGTCAGGGGGTAGTATGGGGACCCAGAACTTC. This gives the protein CASSFPMSGGSMGTQNF.

The chain carries TRBV27 and TRBJ1-6; D call uncertain. Trimming took off 6 bases at V and 8 bases at J, with 14 bases between the two ends. The CDR3 extends over 14 amino acids. The germline V gene has CDR1 MNHEY and CDR2 SMNVEV (reference sequence). The CDR3 DNA follows: TGTGCCAGCAGGCCGGGATTAAATGATTCACCCCTCCACTTT. It encodes CASRPGLNDSPLHF.

For this clonotype: The conserved phenylalanine or tryptophan is not found at the CDR3 terminus, so this likely reflects a read error. The V call is TRBV5-6, the J call TRBJ2-1, with D perhaps given as TRBD1 or TRBD2 (5 bases each). The V end lost 5 bases, the J end lost 7 bases, and 13 bases lay between the germline ends. This CDR3 contains 13 residues. The V gene's germline CDR1 is SGHDT and CDR2 YYEEEE. The CDR3 bases are TGTGCCAGCAGTCATGGGGCGGGTAATGAGCAGTTCTAC. Translated: CASSHGAGNEQFY.

This clonotype was detected only a few times. V and J are TRBV13 and TRBJ2-1, with 11 nucleotides matching TRBD2. This CDR3 contains 17 residues. V lost 3 bases to trimming and J lost 9 bases; unmatched junction nucleotides: 13. Germline V gene sequence: CDR1 PRHDT, CDR2 FYEKMQ (reference sequence). The CDR3, as DNA: TGTGCCAGCAGCTTGGGGATAGCGGGAGGGCGATTGATTGAGCAGTTCTTC. This gives the protein CASSLGIAGGRLIEQFF.

In regard to this clonotype: This may come from a read error, since a much larger clone is one base off. The chain recombines TRBV20-1 with TRBJ2-7; TRBD2 aligns across 10 bases. Germline values: CDR1 DFQATT, CDR2 SNEGSKA (reference sequence). The length of the CDR3 is 15 residues. CDR3 bases: TGCTGTGCTAGTGCCCTAGCGGGAGTACGCTACGAGCAGTACTTC. Its translation: CCASALAGVRYEQYF.